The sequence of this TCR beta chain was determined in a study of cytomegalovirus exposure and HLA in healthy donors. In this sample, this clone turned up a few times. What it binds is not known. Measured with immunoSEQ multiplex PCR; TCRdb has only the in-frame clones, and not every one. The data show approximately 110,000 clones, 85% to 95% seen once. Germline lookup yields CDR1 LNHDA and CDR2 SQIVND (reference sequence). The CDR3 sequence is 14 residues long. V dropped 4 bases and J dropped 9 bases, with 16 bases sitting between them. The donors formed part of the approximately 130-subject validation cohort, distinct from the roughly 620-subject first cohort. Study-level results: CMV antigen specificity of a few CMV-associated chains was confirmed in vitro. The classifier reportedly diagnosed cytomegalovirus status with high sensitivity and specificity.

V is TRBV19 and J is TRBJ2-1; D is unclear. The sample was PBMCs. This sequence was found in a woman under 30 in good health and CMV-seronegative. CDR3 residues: CASSNQIGGGEQFF. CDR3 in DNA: TGTGCCAGTAGTAATCAGATTGGCGGCGGTGAGCAGTTCTTC.